Below, 24 T cell receptor beta chains from the same sample are listed, as sequenced in a study of blood T cell repertoires in COVID-19 (dated by TCRdb to the early 2020s). Library creation used the immunoSEQ multiplex PCR assay. The immuneACCESS repertoire file appears here via TCRdb, limited to in-frame rearrangements. These files lack a portion of the clones; in checked studies, under half of the deficit traces to unresolved V genes, and the cause of the others is not known. This sample is represented by some 270,000 clones; approximately 91% of them were singletons. The ten largest clones represent 1.7% of the sample. Sequencing was performed on PBMCs or T cells enriched from blood (not recorded which). These receptors were collected from a woman in her thirties or forties who had recovered from COVID-19.

The V call is TRBV19, the J call TRBJ2-1; 7 bases map to TRBD2. The junction had 12 bases not matched to a gene; V was cut back by 7 bases and J by 3 bases. Germline CDR1 is LNHDA and CDR2 is SQIVND (reference sequence). This CDR3 comprises 16 residues. CDR3 nucleotide sequence: TGTGCCAGTAACACAAGGGAGGCTAGCGGCTACAATGAGCAGTTCTTC. Protein sequence: CASNTREASGYNEQFF.

The chain uses TRBV6-6 and TRBJ1-5; no clear D gene. CDR1 is MNHNY and CDR2 is SVGAGI in the germline V gene (reference sequence). The V gene lost 4 bases and the J gene lost 0 bases, with 7 bases spanning the gap. This CDR3 region has 14 residues. The CDR3, as DNA: TGTGCCAGCAGTTTGTGGGCTAGCAATCAGCCCCAGCATTTT. Protein product: CASSLWASNQPQHF.

This chain links TRBV3-1 (or the pseudogene TRBV3-2) with TRBJ2-2, with D unclear. V lost 2 bases and J lost 4, with 8 bases in between. The CDR3 sequence is 14 residues long. In germline, CDR1 is LGHDT, CDR2 YNNKEL (reference sequence). For the CDR3, the DNA is TGTGCCAGCAGCCAACTCCAGGTCACCGGGGAGCTGTTTTTT. Translation gives CASSQLQVTGELFF.

This clone is a singleton in its sample. This chain links TRBV30 with TRBJ2-2; maybe TRBD1 (6 bases). The CDR3 is 16 amino acids. Germline-derived CDR1 and CDR2 are GTSNPN and SVGIG (reference sequence). The V end was cut by 4 bases, the J end by 5 bases, with 20 bases between. The CDR3 is CAWKFGEQGSTGELFF. CDR3 in DNA: TGTGCCTGGAAGTTCGGAGAACAGGGAAGTACCGGGGAGCTGTTTTTT.

The J gene is TRBJ2-7, the V gene TRBV7-2; D uncertain. V shed 3 bases and J shed 4 bases, with 16 bases lying between them. The germline CDR1 and CDR2 sequences are SGHTA and FQGNSA. This CDR3 is built from 15 residues. For the CDR3, the DNA is TGTGCCAGCAGCTTTATCGGCCAGGAATTATACGAGCAGTACTTC. It translates to CASSFIGQELYEQYF.

This chain connects TRBV4-1 to TRBJ2-7; D unclear. Between the trimmed V and J ends, which lost 0 bases and 7 bases, there was a span of 10 bases. This CDR3 is 13 amino acids long. Looked up from germline, CDR1 is MGHRA and CDR2 is YSYEKL. The CDR3 DNA sequence: TGCGCCAGCAGCCAAGATCCCACCAGGGAGCAGTACTTC. Its translation is CASSQDPTREQYF.

This clone is a singleton in its sample. J is TRBJ1-2 and V is TRBV4-2; no reliable D call. The CDR3 extends over 15 amino acids. Germline CDR1 reads LGHNA; CDR2 reads YNFKEQ. V lost 0 bases and J 8 bases, leaving 16 bases between the germline ends. CDR3 in amino acids: CASSQDSAGSMGYTF. DNA of the CDR3: TGTGCCAGCAGCCAAGATTCGGCAGGTTCTATGGGCTACACCTTC.

The rearrangement joins TRBV6-2 or TRBV6-3 to TRBJ1-4; D call uncertain. The CDR3 has 11 residues. CDR1 and CDR2 from the germline V gene are MNHEY and SVGEGT. Trimming shortened V by 5 bases and J by 10 bases, and 8 bases separated the two germline ends. This chain's CDR3 is CASSKIGKLFF. The CDR3 coding sequence is TGTGCCAGCAGTAAGATCGGAAAACTGTTTTTT.

V is TRBV5-1 and J is TRBJ1-2, with D maybe TRBD1 (6 bases). The CDR3 runs to 14 residues. Germline CDR1 reads SGHRS; CDR2 reads YFSETQ. The ends were cut back, 0 bases at V and 5 bases at J, with 11 bases in the middle. CDR3 sequence reads: CASSLDPGVYGYTF. CDR3 nucleotide sequence: TGCGCCAGCAGCTTGGACCCAGGGGTATATGGCTACACCTTC. The full variable domain, rest sourced from reference TRBV5-1 and TRBJ1-2, is KAGVTQTPRYLIKTRGQQVTLSCSPISGHRSVSWYQQTPGQGLQFLFEYFSETQRNKGNFPGRFSGRQFSNSRSEMNVSTLELGDSALYLCASSLDPGVYGYTFGSGTRLTVV.

The rearrangement joins TRBV9 to TRBJ1-3, with a possible D match to TRBD1 (6 bases). V was clipped by 4 bases and J by 0 bases, with 14 bases between them. The length of the CDR3 is 16 residues. Germline-derived CDR1 and CDR2 are SGDLS and YYNGEE. This CDR3 is CASSFRTADSGNTIYF. CDR3 bases: TGTGCCAGCAGCTTCCGGACAGCCGACTCTGGAAACACCATATATTTT.

The V call is TRBV7-2, the J call TRBJ2-7; 13 nucleotides agree with TRBD2. This CDR3 spans 14 amino acids. CDR1 SGHTA and CDR2 FQGNSA come from the germline V gene. V lost 5 bases to trimming and J lost 3 bases; unmatched junction nucleotides: 1. CDR3 amino acids: CASSGTSGVYEQYF. In nucleotides, the CDR3 is TGTGCCAGCAGCGGGACTAGCGGGGTCTACGAGCAGTACTTC.

V gene TRBV10-3 combines with J gene TRBJ1-2; 9 bases are a match to TRBD1. The CDR3 runs to 15 residues. Per the germline V gene, CDR1 is ENHRY and CDR2 is SYGVKD. V shed 4 bases, J shed 4 bases, and the junction held 7 bases outside the gene matches. The CDR3 loop reads CAISGKTGGTYGYTF. As DNA, the CDR3 is TGTGCCATCAGTGGAAAGACAGGGGGAACCTATGGCTACACCTTC.

V gene TRBV5-8 combines with J gene TRBJ1-2; 8 bases map to TRBD1. Germline CDR1 and CDR2: SGHTS and YDEGEE. The CDR3 totals 15 residues. Trimming took 2 bases from V and 3 from J; bases not matched to a gene: 6. Here the CDR3 DNA reads TGTGCCAGCAGCTTTTATTCAGGGGGCCACTATGGCTACACCTTC. It yields the protein CASSFYSGGHYGYTF.

The chain is built from TRBV6-5 and TRBJ1-2; D is perhaps TRBD1 (5 bases). V was clipped by 2 bases and J by 8 bases, with 21 bases between them. Germline V lookup: CDR1 MNHEY, CDR2 SVGAGI. The CDR3 is made up of 16 amino acids. The CDR3 region has the DNA TGTGCCAGCAGTTACAATGCCGGTCCAGGGCCAGAAGGCTACACCTTC. It is translated as CASSYNAGPGPEGYTF.

This clone was recorded many times. V is TRBV6-5 and J is TRBJ1-4, with 8 nucleotides matching TRBD1. The junction had 4 bases not matched to a gene; V was cut back by 0 bases and J by 7 bases. Germline lookup yields CDR1 MNHEY and CDR2 SVGAGI. This CDR3 has 15 amino acids. The CDR3 loop is CASSYSGQVGEKLFF. CDR3 in DNA: TGTGCCAGCAGTTACTCGGGACAGGTCGGTGAAAAACTGTTTTTT.

This chain connects TRBV2 to TRBJ2-7, with 10 bases fitting TRBD1. CDR3 length equals 18 residues. Trimming at V came to 0 bases and at J to 0 bases, leaving 8 bases not matched to a gene. CDR1 and CDR2 (germline): SNHLY, FYNNEI. CDR3 amino acids: CASSEANPGQGSSYEQYF. The CDR3 region has the DNA TGTGCCAGCAGTGAAGCTAATCCGGGACAGGGGTCCTCCTACGAGCAGTACTTC. Variable domain in full (rest from reference TRBV2 and TRBJ2-7): EPEVTQTPSHQVTQMGQEVILRCVPISNHLYFYWYRQILGQKVEFLVSFYNNEISEKSEIFDDQFSVERPDGSNFTLKIRSTKLEDSAMYFCASSEANPGQGSSYEQYFGPGTRLTVT.

The V gene is TRBV7-2, the J gene TRBJ1-3; D remains unclear. The germline CDR1 and CDR2 sequences are SGHTA and FQGNSA. This CDR3 is built from 14 residues. V lost 2 bases and J lost 4, with 9 bases in between. The CDR3 here is CASSLNMIGNTIYF. CDR3 bases: TGTGCCAGCAGCTTAAACATGATAGGAAACACCATATATTTT.

This CDR3 is CASGDRDYEQYF. For the CDR3, the DNA is TGTGCCAGTGGGGACAGAGACTACGAGCAGTACTTC. The chain has TRBV6-5 and TRBJ2-7; 7 positions match TRBD1. Trimming at V came to 9 bases and at J to 3 bases, leaving 5 bases not matched to a gene. This CDR3 contains 12 residues. CDR1 MNHEY and CDR2 SVGAGI come from the germline V gene.

CDR3 nucleotides: TGTGCCAGCAGCCGGACTAGCGGGAGGGATCGGTACGAGCAGTACTTC. Translated, it gives CASSRTSGRDRYEQYF. This rearrangement joins TRBV27 to TRBJ2-7, with 15 bases lining up with TRBD2. J lost 4 bases, V lost 6 bases, and 7 bases had no gene match. Germline values: CDR1 MNHEY, CDR2 SMNVEV (reference sequence). The CDR3 is 16 amino acids.

V is TRBV5-1 and J is TRBJ1-1; D gene ambiguous. Trimming shortened V by 9 bases and J by 1 base, and 13 bases separated the two germline ends. Germline-derived CDR1 and CDR2 are SGHRS and YFSETQ. This CDR3 spans 13 amino acids. This CDR3 is CATGRETNTEAFF. CDR3 nucleotide sequence: TGCGCCACCGGGAGGGAGACGAACACTGAAGCTTTCTTT.

The rearrangement joins TRBV19 to TRBJ1-2; D is unclear. The CDR3 consists of 15 residues. Trimming stripped 5 bases from V and 7 bases from J, with 20 bases between. CDR1 is LNHDA and CDR2 is SQIVND in the germline V gene (reference sequence). The DNA of the CDR3 is TGTGCCAGTAGTTCCACCGGGGTCTACCTAAGTGGCTACACCTTC. Amino acid sequence: CASSSTGVYLSGYTF. Based on the CDR3 plus reference TRBV19 and TRBJ1-2, the full variable domain is DGGITQSPKYLFRKEGQNVTLSCEQNLNHDAMYWYRQDPGQGLRLIYYSQIVNDFQKGDIAEGYSVSREKKESFPLTVTSAQKNPTAFYLCASSSTGVYLSGYTFGSGTRLTVV.

The chain is built from TRBV25-1 and TRBJ2-5; tentatively, D is TRBD1 (5 bases). Trimming took off 1 base at V and 4 bases at J, with 13 bases between the two ends. The germline gives CDR1 MGHDK, CDR2 SYGVNS. The CDR3 spans 15 residues. The CDR3 DNA is TGTGCCAGCAGTGAATTCAGGGATCAGGCAGAGACCCAGTACTTC. Protein sequence: CASSEFRDQAETQYF. Together with reference TRBV25-1 and TRBJ2-5, the CDR3 gives the full variable domain: EADIYQTPRYLVIGTGKKITLECSQTMGHDKMYWYQQDPGMELHLIHYSYGVNSTEKGDLSSESTVSRIRTEHFPLTLESARPSHTSQYLCASSEFRDQAETQYFGPGTRLLVL.

V gene TRBV19 combines with J gene TRBJ2-2, with TRBD1 matching 8 bases. Germline V lookup: CDR1 LNHDA, CDR2 SQIVND (reference sequence). There are 16 residues in the CDR3. V trimming: 5 bases; J trimming: 6 bases; junction bases outside the gene matches: 11. In DNA, the CDR3 is TGTGCCAGTAGTCCCCGACAGGGGACCCTCCCCGGGGAGCTGTTTTTT. Protein: CASSPRQGTLPGELFF.

This clone came up once. The chain uses TRBV5-1 and TRBJ1-1, with unresolved D. The germline gives CDR1 SGHRS, CDR2 YFSETQ. V was shortened by 4 bases and J by 4 bases, with 14 bases between the two germline ends. The CDR3 is 14 amino acids. CDR3 nucleotides: TGCGCCAGCAGCCTGGGCGAGTACGCCACTGAAGCTTTCTTT. The encoded protein is CASSLGEYATEAFF. Full variable domain (remainder filled in from reference TRBV5-1 and TRBJ1-1): KAGVTQTPRYLIKTRGQQVTLSCSPISGHRSVSWYQQTPGQGLQFLFEYFSETQRNKGNFPGRFSGRQFSNSRSEMNVSTLELGDSALYLCASSLGEYATEAFFGQGTRLTVV.